These 21 T cell receptor beta chains were all obtained from the same sample, sequenced in a study of shared clonotypes between healthy human individuals. Clones were read by immunoSEQ multiplex PCR, and TCRdb kept only the in-frame ones, dropping some. The top ten clones hold about 1.1% of a sample with 2 million to 2.5 million clones, about 95% of them seen once. In the naive CD8 group, cells lacked CD45RO and were positively selected for CCR7, so terminally differentiated effector memory CD45RA+ cells were left out. The sequenced sample was naive CD8+ T cells sorted from blood. The origin of the receptors is a man aged 18 to 29 in good health.

The gene calls are TRBV7-9 and TRBJ1-1, with a possible D match to TRBD1 (6 bases). CDR3 length equals 14 residues. Trimming left V 5 bases short and J 1 base short, with 11 bases between. The germline V gene encodes CDR1 SEHNR and CDR2 FQNEAQ (reference sequence). CDR3: CASSTTTGNTEAFF. CDR3 coding DNA: TGTGCCAGCAGCACAACGACAGGGAACACTGAAGCTTTCTTT.

The chain recombines TRBV9 with TRBJ2-1; 8 bases match TRBD1. In germline, CDR1 is SGDLS, CDR2 YYNGEE. Trimming cost V 3 bases and J 6 bases; bases outside gene matches: 2. The CDR3 covers 13 residues. The CDR3 nucleotides read TGTGCCAGCAGCGCCGGACAGGGCAATGAGCAGTTCTTC. Translating gives CASSAGQGNEQFF.

The J gene is TRBJ2-5, the V gene TRBV7-9; a weak D match, TRBD1 (6 bases). The DNA end favors TRBJ2-7, so the J call may be wrong. This CDR3 comprises 15 residues. Germline CDR1 SEHNR, CDR2 FQNEAQ (reference sequence). This CDR3 reads CASSFYRDIPYEQYF. For the CDR3, the DNA is TGTGCCAGCAGCTTTTACCGGGACATTCCCTACGAGCAGTACTTC.

The chain couples TRBV11-2 to TRBJ1-2, with unresolved D. CDR3 length equals 15 residues. V lost 4 bases to trimming and J lost 8 bases, with 20 bases between them. The V gene's germline CDR1 is SGHAT and CDR2 FQNNGV. The CDR3 DNA is TGTGCCAGCAGCTCCAACCAACAACCAGGATCGGGCTACACCTTC. It translates to CASSSNQQPGSGYTF.

DNA of the CDR3: TGTGCCAGCAGCTTGGGACCAGGGGGCCTAGAAGCTTTCTTT. Translated, it gives CASSLGPGGLEAFF. V gene TRBV5-4 combines with J gene TRBJ1-1, with 8 bases that match TRBD1. The CDR3 is 14 amino acids. Losses at the gene ends were 0 bases for V and 8 bases for J; bases not matched to a gene: 6. CDR1 is SGHNT, CDR2 YYREEE, per germline (reference sequence). Drawing the rest from reference TRBV5-4 and TRBJ1-1, the complete variable domain is ETGVTQSPTHLIKTRGQQVTLRCSSQSGHNTVSWYQQALGQGPQFIFQYYREEENGRGNFPPRFSGLQFPNYSSELNVNALELDDSALYLCASSLGPGGLEAFFGQGTRLTVV.

This clone was seen just once. The rearrangement uses TRBV5-1 and TRBJ2-5; 7 nucleotides match TRBD1. Trimming took 0 bases from V and 2 from J; bases not matched to a gene: 1. Germline assignment: CDR1 SGHRS and CDR2 YFSETQ. The CDR3 contains 14 residues. The CDR3 protein is CASSLVGQQETQYF. Written as DNA, the CDR3 is TGCGCCAGCAGCTTGGTGGGACAGCAAGAGACCCAGTACTTC.

J is TRBJ1-2 and V is TRBV27, with D unclear. The V and J ends lost 3 bases and 4 bases respectively, with 15 bases between them. CDR1 and CDR2 (germline): MNHEY, SMNVEV (reference sequence). This CDR3 contains 15 residues. The CDR3: CASSLAPPFLYGYTF. CDR3 coding DNA: TGTGCCAGCAGTTTGGCGCCTCCTTTTCTCTATGGCTACACCTTC.

This chain connects TRBV4-1 to TRBJ2-3; 7 bases are shared with TRBD2. J lost 4 bases, V lost 1 base, and 8 bases had no gene match. Germline assignment: CDR1 MGHRA and CDR2 YSYEKL. The CDR3 has 16 residues. The CDR3 coding sequence is TGCGCCAGCAGCCAAGGTTGGGGGGGGGAGTCAGATACGCAGTATTTT. It yields the protein CASSQGWGGESDTQYF.

The chain has TRBV6-6 and TRBJ1-2; TRBD1 agrees at 8 bases. The CDR3 is 15 amino acids. Germline assignment: CDR1 MNHNY and CDR2 SVGAGI (reference sequence). Trimming cost V 0 bases and J 7 bases; bases outside gene matches: 7. DNA for the CDR3: TGTGCCAGCAGTTACTCATCAGGGGGCGTATCTGGCTACACCTTC. Its translation: CASSYSSGGVSGYTF.

This clone was counted only a few times. The gene calls are TRBV6-5 and TRBJ2-7; 8 nucleotides align to TRBD1. The germline V gene has CDR1 MNHEY and CDR2 SVGAGI. Germline trimming cut 6 bases from V and 2 bases from J; bases unmatched to any gene: 9. The CDR3 loop spans 15 amino acids. CDR3 amino acids: CASRPSSGGPYEQYF. As DNA, the CDR3 is TGTGCCAGCAGACCCAGCTCAGGGGGCCCCTACGAGCAGTACTTC.

The chain combines TRBV12-5 with TRBJ2-7; 8 bases fit TRBD1. V lost 1 base to trimming and J lost 4 bases; unmatched junction nucleotides: 0. Germline CDR1 LGHNT, CDR2 FRNRAP. The CDR3 loop spans 13 amino acids. The DNA of the CDR3 is TGTGCTAGTGGTTTGGGGACAGGGTACGAGCAGTACTTC. The encoded protein is CASGLGTGYEQYF.

V and J are TRBV28 and TRBJ1-2; the D gene is possibly TRBD1 (5 bases). In germline, CDR1 is MDHEN, CDR2 SYDVKM. This CDR3 is built from 13 residues. V gave up 7 bases and J gave up 4 bases, with 13 bases separating them. The CDR3 DNA is TGTGCCAGCATAAGTCGGGACTTCTATGGCTACACCTTC. Amino acids: CASISRDFYGYTF.

The genes are TRBV21-1 and TRBJ2-2; TRBD1 is the table's D call and was not checked against the DNA. TRBV21-1 is assigned pseudogene status. The CDR3 runs to 17 residues. The CDR3 DNA reads TGTGCCAGCAGCACAATCCGGGACAGGGGGCACACCGGGGAGCTGTTTTTT. It yields the protein CASSTIRDRGHTGELFF.

The chain employs TRBV11-2 and TRBJ2-7; D call uncertain. This CDR3 has 15 amino acids. Trimming removed 1 base from V and 1 base from J, with 11 bases in between. Germline V gives CDR1 SGHAT, CDR2 FQNNGV. The CDR3 reads CASSLGFGQSYEQYF. The DNA of the CDR3 is TGTGCCAGCAGCTTAGGGTTTGGGCAATCCTACGAGCAGTACTTC.

The chain employs TRBV9 and TRBJ1-1; maybe TRBD1 (5 bases). In germline, CDR1 is SGDLS, CDR2 YYNGEE. The CDR3 runs 16 residues. Trimming left V 0 bases short and J 1 base short, with 13 bases between. The CDR3 nucleotides read TGTGCCAGCAGCGTAGCTCCAGGGTGGGGGAACACTGAAGCTTTCTTT. Its translation is CASSVAPGWGNTEAFF.

This chain uses TRBV7-8 with TRBJ2-1; 11 bases map to TRBD2. The germline CDR1 and CDR2 sequences are SGHVS and FQNEAQ. The length of the CDR3 is 15 residues. V lost 3 bases and J lost 8; bases outside the gene matches: 6. CDR3 sequence: CASSFIAGGNDEQFF. In nucleotides, the CDR3 is TGTGCCAGCAGCTTCATAGCGGGAGGGAACGATGAGCAGTTCTTC.

This sequence joins TRBV28 and TRBJ2-5; 8 bases map to TRBD1. The CDR3 totals 13 residues. Trimming removed 2 bases from V and 5 bases from J; junction bases left unmatched: 1. Germline assignment: CDR1 MDHEN and CDR2 SYDVKM. CDR3 loop: CASSLQGAETQYF. CDR3 in DNA: TGTGCCAGCAGTTTACAGGGGGCTGAGACCCAGTACTTC.

The genes are TRBV12-5 and TRBJ2-2, with TRBD2 identical over 14 bases. Germline V gene sequence: CDR1 LGHNT, CDR2 FRNRAP. This CDR3 spans 17 amino acids. Trimming took 4 bases from V and 3 from J; bases not matched to a gene: 4. The CDR3 DNA sequence: TGTGCTAGTGGTTGGGGACTAGCGGGAGACCACACCGGGGAGCTGTTTTTT. The encoded protein is CASGWGLAGDHTGELFF.

V gene TRBV7-2 combines with J gene TRBJ1-5; D is uncertain. Between the trimmed V and J ends, which lost 7 bases and 6 bases, there was a span of 16 bases. Germline V CDR1 and CDR2: SGHTA, FQGNSA. This CDR3 contains 14 residues. The CDR3 nucleotides read TGTGCCAGCAACCCAGTGGGCTCATCTCAGCCCCAGCATTTT. Its translation: CASNPVGSSQPQHF.

This chain uses TRBV2 with TRBJ1-5, with D possibly being TRBD1 (6 bases). The CDR3 is 17 residues long. Trimming took 3 bases from V and 3 from J, leaving 18 bases between them. The germline CDR1 and CDR2 sequences are SNHLY and FYNNEI. The CDR3 protein is CASSDNMVTGDNQPQHF. The CDR3 coding sequence is TGTGCCAGCAGTGATAATATGGTGACAGGAGACAATCAGCCCCAGCATTTT.

The V call is TRBV29-1, the J call TRBJ1-1; TRBD1 is a possible D gene (5 bases). CDR1 and CDR2 (germline): SQVTM, ANQGSEA. V lost 3 bases and J lost 4, with 12 bases in between. This CDR3 region has 13 residues. CDR3 DNA: TGCAGCGTTGACGGGGGTGAGCTCACTGAAGCTTTCTTT. Encoded protein: CSVDGGELTEAFF.